The sample holds a few counts of the clone carrying this T cell receptor beta chain. Vbeta (60) and Jbeta (13) primers were used in the PCR. Some clones are missing from TCRdb's copy, which holds only in-frame ones; the method was immunoSEQ multiplex PCR. The table has 95,000 to 150,000 clones, 15% to 20% seen once. The entry originates in a study of cytomegalovirus exposure and HLA in healthy donors. Sequenced material: PBMCs. The receptor was isolated from a female donor in good health and CMV-seropositive.

DNA for the CDR3: TGTGCCAGCAGTTACTCGCGCGGCGGCTACACCTTC. Protein sequence: CASSYSRGGYTF. The chain links TRBV6-5 to TRBJ1-2, with D unclear. This CDR3 has 12 amino acids. CDR1 MNHEY and CDR2 SVGAGI come from the germline V gene. V lost 0 bases to trimming and J lost 8 bases, with 7 bases between them.